These 21 T cell receptor beta chains came from one sample sequenced in a study of cytomegalovirus exposure and HLA in healthy donors. The PCR was carried out with 60 Vbeta primers and 13 Jbeta primers. The protocol was immunoSEQ multiplex PCR, while the TCRdb copy is restricted to in-frame clones and leaves out a portion. The top ten hold 2% to 3% of the sample, which has 90,000 to 120,000 clones, more than 70% seen once. Material: PBMCs. The receptors stem from a man aged 18 to 30 in good health and CMV-seronegative.

The chain couples TRBV5-5 to TRBJ1-6, with D hard to call. Germline V lookup: CDR1 SGHKS, CDR2 YYEKEE (reference sequence). This CDR3 spans 14 amino acids. V lost 4 bases, J lost 4 bases, and 9 bases lay in between. This CDR3 reads CASSRGDYNSPLHF. CDR3 nucleotide sequence: TGTGCCAGCAGCCGCGGGGATTATAATTCACCCCTCCACTTT. Supplemented by reference TRBV5-5 and TRBJ1-6, the full variable domain reads DAGVTQSPTHLIKTRGQQVTLRCSPISGHKSVSWYQQVLGQGPQFIFQYYEKEERGRGNFPDRFSARQFPNYSSELNVNALLLGDSALYLCASSRGDYNSPLHFGNGTRLTVT.

The rearrangement uses TRBV19 and TRBJ1-1; 7 bases match TRBD1. CDR1 and CDR2 (germline): LNHDA, SQIVND (reference sequence). The CDR3 contains 14 residues. After removal of 8 bases from V and 1 base from J, the junction contained 7 bases not matched to a gene. CDR3 residues: CASSATGQNTEAFF. Written as DNA, the CDR3 is TGTGCCAGTTCGGCGACAGGGCAGAACACTGAAGCTTTCTTT. The full variable domain, completed using reference TRBV19 and TRBJ1-1, is DGGITQSPKYLFRKEGQNVTLSCEQNLNHDAMYWYRQDPGQGLRLIYYSQIVNDFQKGDIAEGYSVSREKKESFPLTVTSAQKNPTAFYLCASSATGQNTEAFFGQGTRLTVV.

The CDR3 DNA reads TGTGCCAGCAGCTTGGGCAGTACCTACGAGCAGTACTTC. Its protein is CASSLGSTYEQYF. V and J are TRBV13 and TRBJ2-7; D remains unclear. Looked up from germline, CDR1 is PRHDT and CDR2 is FYEKMQ (reference sequence). V lost 3 bases and J lost 2, with 8 bases in between. This CDR3 contains 13 residues.

The chain uses TRBV5-1 and TRBJ2-5, with D uncertain. The CDR3 sequence is 15 residues long. Trimming removed 1 base from V and 3 bases from J, with 13 bases in between. Germline CDR1 and CDR2: SGHRS and YFSETQ. CDR3 DNA: TGCGCCAGCAGCTTGACGTTGGCAGATGAAGAGACCCAGTACTTC. Translating gives CASSLTLADEETQYF.

V usage is TRBV19 and J usage is TRBJ2-7; 11 nucleotides agree with TRBD1. Germline CDR1 is LNHDA and CDR2 is SQIVND (reference sequence). The CDR3 spans 15 residues. V was pared by 3 bases and J by 6 bases, with 7 bases of the junction left unmatched. The CDR3 sequence: CASSIPGTGGSEQYF. CDR3 bases: TGTGCCAGTAGTATCCCCGGGACAGGGGGGAGCGAGCAGTACTTC.

The chain has TRBV29-1 and TRBJ1-4; D is possibly TRBD1 (6 bases). This CDR3 is built from 17 residues. Germline-derived CDR1 and CDR2 are SQVTM and ANQGSEA. The V and J ends lost 6 bases and 2 bases respectively, with 22 bases between them. The CDR3 here is CSVAGQSPPGTNEKLFF. In nucleotides, the CDR3 is TGCAGCGTGGCAGGACAGTCCCCCCCGGGGACTAATGAAAAACTGTTTTTT.

The V gene is TRBV7-9, the J gene TRBJ2-1; a possible D gene is TRBD1 (5 bases). The V and J ends lost 2 bases and 6 bases respectively, with 11 bases between them. This CDR3 has 14 amino acids. CDR1 is SEHNR, CDR2 FQNEAQ, per germline (reference sequence). CDR3: CASSLTQGSNEQFF. The DNA for the CDR3 is TGTGCCAGCAGCTTAACGCAGGGTAGCAATGAGCAGTTCTTC.

The chain recombines TRBV28 with TRBJ2-7, with a weak D call TRBD1 (6 bases). Germline V lookup: CDR1 MDHEN, CDR2 SYDVKM. The CDR3 contains 14 residues. Trimming took off 3 bases at V and 3 bases at J, with 12 bases between the two ends. CDR3 amino acids: CASSFGLRGYEQYF. CDR3 coding DNA: TGTGCCAGCAGTTTTGGGCTCAGGGGCTACGAGCAGTACTTC.

This rearrangement joins TRBV23-1 to TRBJ1-5; tentative D call: TRBD1 (5 bases). TRBV23-1 is an ORF for which the function is uncertain. The CDR3 has 14 amino acids. Trimming shortened V by 3 bases and J by 8 bases, and 14 bases separated the two germline ends. DNA for the CDR3: TGCGCCAGCAGTCACGGAAGGGCCAGGGAGCCCCAGCATTTT. This translates into CASSHGRAREPQHF.

V is TRBV11-3 and J is TRBJ2-1, with D possibly matching TRBD1 (5 bases). From germline, CDR1 is SGHNT and CDR2 YENEEA. The CDR3 spans 16 residues. Deletions cut 5 bases from V and 5 bases from J, with 19 bases between. The CDR3 reads CASSPPSPVGHNEQFF. The CDR3 DNA is TGTGCCAGCAGCCCCCCGAGCCCGGTGGGGCACAATGAGCAGTTCTTC.

The rearrangement joins TRBV14 to TRBJ1-6; D not resolved. This CDR3 has 15 amino acids. Deletions cut 6 bases from V and 7 bases from J, with 16 bases between. Germline V CDR1 and CDR2: SGHDN, FVKESK. CDR3 loop: CASSPNPGSNSPLHF. The CDR3, as DNA: TGTGCCAGCAGTCCAAATCCAGGCTCGAATTCACCCCTCCACTTT.

The rearrangement links TRBV5-1 to TRBJ1-2, with D uncertain. The CDR3 loop spans 14 amino acids. Germline CDR1 reads SGHRS; CDR2 reads YFSETQ. V was shortened by 1 base and J by 1 base, with 8 bases between the two germline ends. CDR3 amino acids: CASSLSNSNYGYTF. The CDR3 DNA sequence: TGCGCCAGCAGCTTGTCCAACAGTAACTATGGCTACACCTTC. The full variable domain, completed using reference TRBV5-1 and TRBJ1-2, is KAGVTQTPRYLIKTRGQQVTLSCSPISGHRSVSWYQQTPGQGLQFLFEYFSETQRNKGNFPGRFSGRQFSNSRSEMNVSTLELGDSALYLCASSLSNSNYGYTFGSGTRLTVV.

This sequence joins TRBV5-1 and TRBJ2-5; 10 bases align to TRBD2. This CDR3 comprises 14 residues. The trim removed 4 bases at V and 3 bases at J, leaving 3 bases unmatched. The germline V gene has CDR1 SGHRS and CDR2 YFSETQ. The CDR3 loop is CASSKSGGEETQYF. For the CDR3, the DNA is TGCGCCAGCAGCAAGAGCGGGGGGGAAGAGACCCAGTACTTC.

This clone was picked up many times. This chain uses TRBV4-3 with TRBJ2-1; 7 bases line up with TRBD1. The CDR3 contains 16 residues. Germline V CDR1 and CDR2: LGHNA, YSLEER. V shed 0 bases, J shed 6 bases, and the junction held 8 bases outside the gene matches. The CDR3: CASSQEGPGGSNEQFF. CDR3 DNA sequence: TGCGCCAGCAGCCAAGAGGGGCCAGGGGGTAGCAATGAGCAGTTCTTC.

The rearrangement uses TRBV28 and TRBJ2-5, with 13 bases that match TRBD2. This CDR3 region has 17 residues. Unmatched junction bases numbered 10, after V lost 5 bases and J lost 4 bases. Per germline, CDR1 MDHEN and CDR2 SYDVKM. CDR3 sequence (DNA): TGTGCCAGCAGTCTCAACCGACTAGCGGGGGGTAGAGAGACCCAGTACTTC. It codes for CASSLNRLAGGRETQYF.

The chain carries TRBV2 and TRBJ2-5, with TRBD2 matching over 7 bases. The ends lost 8 bases at V and 4 bases at J; junction bases unmatched: 4. Germline V gene data show CDR1 as SNHLY and CDR2 as FYNNEI. This CDR3 comprises 12 residues. As DNA, the CDR3 is TGTGCCAGCGGGGTAGCGGGAGAGACCCAGTACTTC. This codes for CASGVAGETQYF.

The V call is TRBV27, the J call TRBJ2-1, with TRBD1 as a possible D gene (5 bases). In germline, CDR1 is MNHEY, CDR2 SMNVEV (reference sequence). V was shortened by 8 bases and J by 5 bases, with 16 bases between the two germline ends. The length of the CDR3 is 14 residues. DNA for the CDR3: TGTGCCAGCGGACCCTGGGGCCTGAACAATGAGCAGTTCTTC. Its protein product is CASGPWGLNNEQFF.

CDR3 sequence (DNA): TGTGCCAGCAGCATCGAGTTAATAGCGGGGGCTTACAATGAGCAGTTCTTC. Residues: CASSIELIAGAYNEQFF. The chain has TRBV9 and TRBJ2-1; 9 nucleotides agree with TRBD2. The CDR3 spans 17 residues. The V and J ends lost 4 bases and 4 bases, in that order; junction bases with no gene match: 12. Per germline, CDR1 SGDLS and CDR2 YYNGEE.

The chain links TRBV5-4 to TRBJ1-1; unclear D gene. This CDR3 has 13 residues. The germline V gene has CDR1 SGHNT and CDR2 YYREEE (reference sequence). V gave up 9 bases and J gave up 3 bases, with 15 bases separating them. The CDR3 coding sequence is TGTGCCACCGGGAGGGAGTCGGACACTGAAGCTTTCTTT. It translates to CATGRESDTEAFF.

The rearrangement joins TRBV6-5 to TRBJ1-6; possibly TRBD1 for D (5 bases). With 6 bases removed from V and 7 bases from J, the gap between germline ends came to 10 bases. CDR1 is MNHEY, CDR2 SVGAGI, per germline. The CDR3 spans 13 residues. The CDR3 bases are TGTGCCAGCAGCAACGCAGGGAATTCACCCCTCCACTTT. The encoded protein is CASSNAGNSPLHF.

The chain carries TRBV4-3 and TRBJ1-6; D unresolved. This CDR3 has 13 residues. Trimming shortened V by 7 bases and J by 6 bases, and 10 bases separated the two germline ends. Germline CDR1 reads LGHNA; CDR2 reads YSLEER. CDR3 in DNA: TGCGCCAGCAAACAGATGGGTAATTCACCCCTCCACTTT. It codes for CASKQMGNSPLHF.